This TCR beta chain originates from a study of OX40 agonist ivuxolimab in advanced cancers. Study overall: Patients undergoing dose escalation presented with hepatocellular carcinoma, melanoma, renal cell or head and neck cancer. Broader study findings: Near-lowest levels of clonal expansion characterized partial responders at 0.1-3.0 mg/kg.

Libraries were prepared by immunoSEQ multiplex PCR; TCRdb keeps only in-frame clonotypes and omits some of them. The top ten clones hold nearly 8.5% of a sample with tens of thousands of clones, 70% to 90% of them seen once. As concerns this clone: Its antigen is still unknown.

The origin of this receptor is an adult with an advanced solid tumor such as melanoma, head and neck, liver or kidney cancer. This specimen consisted of CD4+ or CD8+ T cells sorted from blood, obtained in a trial of the OX40 agonist ivuxolimab.

The CDR3 protein is CASSLGRSNTEAFF. CDR3 sequence (DNA): TGTGCCAGCAGTTTAGGCAGGTCGAACACTGAAGCTTTCTTT. This chain links TRBV28 with TRBJ1-1; D is uncertain. The CDR3 totals 14 residues. Trimming removed 2 bases at V and 1 base at J, with 8 bases between. Germline CDR1 is MDHEN and CDR2 is SYDVKM.